These T cell receptor beta chains were read from a single sample in a study of blood T cell repertoires in COVID-19. Sequenced by immunoSEQ multiplex PCR; TCRdb stores in-frame clones only, minus some. The sample comprises 180,000 or so clones, around nine tenths of which are singletons, and 1.5% to 2% rests with the top ten. The sample consisted of peripheral blood. Receptors originate from a man in his late teens or twenties with active or convalescent COVID-19. CDR3s include the opening cysteine and the closing phenylalanine or tryptophan. D genes are given only for firm matches. Rows may omit the clone size; those that give it use once, few, many or a size class.

DNA,CDR3,V,length,size,J,D
TGTGCCAGCCCAGGGGATCTCCGGATGAACACTGAAGCTTTCTTT,CASPGDLRMNTEAFF,TRBV7-8,15,-,TRBJ1-1,-
TGTGCCAGCAGTTTAGGGGGCAGCTATGGCTACACCTTC,CASSLGGSYGYTF,TRBV12-3/TRBV12-4,13,-,TRBJ1-2,-
TGCAGCGTTGAAGATATGGGGGGGGCGACTAATGAAAAACTGTTTTTT,CSVEDMGGATNEKLFF,TRBV29-1,16,-,TRBJ1-4,-
TGTGCCAGCAGCCCGCGGTCCACTAGTTCCGGGGAGCTGTTTTTT,CASSPRSTSSGELFF,TRBV7-9,15,-,TRBJ2-2,-
TGTGCCTGGAGTCCCCCGACTATCTATGGCTACACCTTC,CAWSPPTIYGYTF,TRBV30,13,-,TRBJ1-2,-
TGTGCCAGCAGTTTAGTTGGGGGGAGCCAGTTCTTC,CASSLVGGSQFF,TRBV7-3,12,-,TRBJ2-1,-
TGTGCCAGCAGCCCAAACCTGCGGGGGCGGGATACGCAGTATTTT,CASSPNLRGRDTQYF,TRBV5-4,15,once,TRBJ2-3,-
TGTGCCAGCAGCCCCCGGGACAGGGGTAGTAATGAGCAGTTCTTC,CASSPRDRGSNEQFF,TRBV7-9,15,-,TRBJ2-1,TRBD1
TGTGCCAGCAGCTTACAGGGCGACCGCAGAGATGGCTACACCTTC,CASSLQGDRRDGYTF,TRBV11-2,15,-,TRBJ1-2,-
TGTGCCAGCAGCTTAGCGCTACTAGCGCGCTCCTACGAGCAGTACTTC,CASSLALLARSYEQYF,TRBV7-2,16,-,TRBJ2-7,TRBD2
TGTGCCAGCAGCCTTAGCGGGAGAAACTTATACGAGCAGTACTTC,CASSLSGRNLYEQYF,TRBV3-1/TRBV3-2,15,-,TRBJ2-7,TRBD2
TGTGCCAGCAGCTTGACCGGGACATCTCAAGAAGCTTTCTTT,CASSLTGTSQEAFF,TRBV7-3,14,-,TRBJ1-1,-
TGTGCCAGCAGGCCCCGGGACAGGGACCTGCAAACAGGAGCTTTCTTT,CASRPRDRDLQTGAFF,TRBV6-7,16,-,TRBJ1-1,TRBD1
TGTGCCAGCAGCTTAGCGACAGGGTTTAATTCACCCCTCCACTTT,CASSLATGFNSPLHF,TRBV7-2,15,-,TRBJ1-6,TRBD1
TGTGCCAGCAGTCCCGGACTGCAGTTCTATGGCTACACCTTC,CASSPGLQFYGYTF,TRBV6-5,14,-,TRBJ1-2,-
TGTGCCAGCAGAACCGGGTCATCGGATGAGCAGTTCTTC,CASRTGSSDEQFF,TRBV6-5,13,many,TRBJ2-1,-
TGTGCCATCAGTGAGTCTCTCGGACAGGGAAACATTCAGTACTTC,CAISESLGQGNIQYF,TRBV10-3,15,once,TRBJ2-4,TRBD1
TGTGCCAGCAGCCCACTGTGGGGGCCCACTGAAGCTTTCTTT,CASSPLWGPTEAFF,TRBV9,14,-,TRBJ1-1,-
TGTGCCAGCTCACAGGCCAGGGAAACTCAGCCCCAGCATTTT,CASSQARETQPQHF,TRBV18,14,-,TRBJ1-5,-
TGTGCCAGCAGCTCCAGGACAGGGGAGAACACTGAAGCTTTCTTT,CASSSRTGENTEAFF,TRBV7-9,15,once,TRBJ1-1,TRBD1
TGCGCCAGCAGCGAAGGGACTAGTTCAAGTGAGCAGTTCTTC,CASSEGTSSSEQFF,TRBV5-1,14,once,TRBJ2-1,TRBD2
TGTGCCAGCAGCCCAGTAGGGGCAGGGGGGAACTATGGCTACACCTTC,CASSPVGAGGNYGYTF,TRBV7-2,16,-,TRBJ1-2,TRBD1
TGTGCCAGCAGTTTCAGGGAATCCGGCACTGAAGCTTTCTTT,CASSFRESGTEAFF,TRBV25-1,14,-,TRBJ1-1,-
TGTGCCAGCAGCCAAGTAACTAGCGGGAACTATGAGACCCAGTACTTC,CASSQVTSGNYETQYF,TRBV3-1/TRBV3-2,16,-,TRBJ2-5,TRBD2
TGTGCCAGCTCACCGTCGCCCGGGGGCTCTGGAAACACCATATATTTT,CASSPSPGGSGNTIYF,TRBV18,16,-,TRBJ1-3,-
TGTGCCAGCAGTTTTTCGGCAGGGGCCTACGAGCAGTACTTC,CASSFSAGAYEQYF,TRBV28,14,once,TRBJ2-7,-
TGCGCCAGCAGCTTGTATCGGGGTGCAGATACGCAGTATTTT,CASSLYRGADTQYF,TRBV5-1,14,-,TRBJ2-3,-
TGTGCCAGCAGCTTAAGGCAGGGGACCTTATCCACAGGCTCCTATAATTCACCCCTCCACTTT,CASSLRQGTLSTGSYNSPLHF,TRBV7-8,21,-,TRBJ1-6,-
TGTGCCAGTAGTATCGCCCTCCGGGAAGCTTTCTTT,CASSIALREAFF,TRBV19,12,once,TRBJ1-1,-
TGTGCCAGCTCACCAAGACAGGACTATGGCTACACCTTC,CASSPRQDYGYTF,TRBV18,13,-,TRBJ1-2,-
TGTGCCAGCAGCTTGGGTAGGGGCCTCTATGGCTACACCTTC,CASSLGRGLYGYTF,TRBV5-6,14,-,TRBJ1-2,-
-,CASSKVGTGADGELFF,TRBV21-1,16,few,TRBJ2-2,-
TGTGCCAGATCCGGGCAGGGTGACTATGGCTACACCTTC,CARSGQGDYGYTF,TRBV19,13,-,TRBJ1-2,-
TGTGCCACCGTAGGGGGGGAACCTAGAAATGGCTACACCTTC,CATVGGEPRNGYTF,TRBV2,14,-,TRBJ1-2,-
TGTGCCAGCAGAGCGACTAGCGGGACCTACGAGCAGTACTTC,CASRATSGTYEQYF,TRBV2,14,-,TRBJ2-7,TRBD2
TGTGCCAGCAGCCAAGGGAGGAGTAGCGGGTACAATGAGCAGTTCTTC,CASSQGRSSGYNEQFF,TRBV3-1/TRBV3-2,16,-,TRBJ2-1,TRBD2
TGTGCCAGCAGCTCCGGGACAGGGAGCGTGAATGAGCAGTTCTTC,CASSSGTGSVNEQFF,TRBV6-2/TRBV6-3,15,-,TRBJ2-1,TRBD1
TGTGCCAGCAGCTTAGCCACAGCAAGTTCGTCATTAAACTATGGCTACACCTTC,CASSLATASSSLNYGYTF,TRBV7-2,18,-,TRBJ1-2,-
TGTGCCAGCAGCCAGGCAGGGGTTAGCTATGGCTACACCTTC,CASSQAGVSYGYTF,TRBV3-1/TRBV3-2,14,-,TRBJ1-2,-
TGTGCCAGCAGCTTAGCCCCCCAGGATTACGAGCAGTACTTC,CASSLAPQDYEQYF,TRBV11-1,14,once,TRBJ2-7,-
TGCAGCGCTGGAGGGCGGGACTATGGCTACACCTTC,CSAGGRDYGYTF,TRBV29-1,12,-,TRBJ1-2,-
TGCGCCAGCAGCCTGACTGGTGGGGAGCTGTTTTTT,CASSLTGGELFF,TRBV4-1,12,few,TRBJ2-2,-
TGTGCCAGCAGCCGGCGGGATGGGGGGACCTACGAGCAGTACTTC,CASSRRDGGTYEQYF,TRBV5-5,15,few,TRBJ2-7,-
TGTGCCAGTAGTCCTCCTTCCGGAGGGACAGGGGATCAGCCCCAGCATTTT,CASSPPSGGTGDQPQHF,TRBV19,17,-,TRBJ1-5,TRBD1
TGTGCCAGTAGTATATCGCAGGGGGCGGGTGAGCAGTTCTTC,CASSISQGAGEQFF,TRBV19,14,-,TRBJ2-1,TRBD1
TGTGCCAGCAGCTTAGGAGGGCCAAACAATGAGCAGTTCTTC,CASSLGGPNNEQFF,TRBV7-2,14,-,TRBJ2-1,-
TGCGCCAGCAGCTTGGGAGGGGGGGGACCCTCCTACGAGCAGTACTTC,CASSLGGGGPSYEQYF,TRBV5-1,16,-,TRBJ2-7,-
TGTGCCACCAGTGAGGTTCGGACTCAAAAGGGAAAGCCCCAGCATTTT,CATSEVRTQKGKPQHF,TRBV24-1,16,once,TRBJ1-5,-
TGTGCCAGCAGCGATGAGGCGGGGGCTAGCACAGATACGCAGTATTTT,CASSDEAGASTDTQYF,TRBV3-1/TRBV3-2,16,-,TRBJ2-3,-
TGTGCCAGCAGCATAAGCGGGAGGGCAAATGGCGAGCAGTACTTC,CASSISGRANGEQYF,TRBV9,15,once,TRBJ2-7,TRBD2
TGTGCCAGCAGCTCACGGGTGAATGAAAAACTGTTTTTT,CASSSRVNEKLFF,TRBV3-1/TRBV3-2,13,-,TRBJ1-4,-
TGTGCCAGTAGTAGGATGTGGGACAGGGGGCGCGAAAAGCCCCAGCATTTT,CASSRMWDRGREKPQHF,TRBV19,17,-,TRBJ1-5,TRBD1
TGTGCCAGCAGCTTAGAATCAGGGTACAATCAGCCCCAGCATTTT,CASSLESGYNQPQHF,TRBV7-2,15,-,TRBJ1-5,-
TGTGCCAGCAGCCCGGCTAGTTTCCGCTATGGCTACACCTTC,CASSPASFRYGYTF,TRBV11-2,14,-,TRBJ1-2,-
TGTGCCAGCAGCGGACCCGCTAGCGGGAGTATGAATGAGCAGTTCTTC,CASSGPASGSMNEQFF,TRBV9,16,-,TRBJ2-1,TRBD2
TGTGCCAGCAGCTCGGCCCTAGGGAACACTGAAGCTTTCTTT,CASSSALGNTEAFF,TRBV5-5,14,-,TRBJ1-1,-
TGTGCCAGCACCCTAGCCTCTACAGGGGGGCAGTACTTC,CASTLASTGGQYF,TRBV12-3/TRBV12-4,13,-,TRBJ2-7,TRBD1
TGTGCCAGTAGTATAGTCCACGGGACAGGGAACACTGAAGCTTTCTTT,CASSIVHGTGNTEAFF,TRBV19,16,-,TRBJ1-1,TRBD1
TGTGCCAGCAGGAGGGGGCCGGGAGATACGCAGTATTTT,CASRRGPGDTQYF,TRBV13,13,-,TRBJ2-3,TRBD1